This section outlines one T cell receptor (beta chain) sequence together with its context. V lost 8 bases to trimming and J lost 7 bases; unmatched junction nucleotides: 4. This CDR3 is 12 amino acids long. The germline V gene has CDR1 LNHDA and CDR2 SQIVND (reference sequence). This record comes from a study of blood T cell repertoires in COVID-19. In the study's own analysis: From reference gene primer amplification, estimates of nucleated cell counts were derived. The protocol was immunoSEQ multiplex PCR, while the TCRdb copy is restricted to in-frame clones and leaves out a portion. The V and J calls and clone size are taken from that table; D and trimming were inferred from the DNA. The sample consists of tens of thousands of clones, approximately 81% of them appearing once.

The sequencing sample was made of peripheral blood. The TCR sequence derives from a man older than 75 with active or convalescent COVID-19. V usage is TRBV19 and J usage is TRBJ2-1; 8 positions agree with TRBD1. The CDR3 coding sequence is TGTGCCAGTCGGACAGGGCTGAATGAGCAGTTCTTC. Amino acid sequence: CASRTGLNEQFF.